This TCR beta chain comes out of a study of T cells after yellow fever vaccination (dated by TCRdb to between 2018 and 2021). About the full investigation: Libraries from fractions with low cell numbers were prepared with the SMART-Seq v4 Ultra Low Input RNA kit. To follow T-cell clones before and after both primary and booster YFV17D yellow fever vaccination, bulk TCR alpha and beta repertoires underwent longitudinal sequencing. Bulk PBMC replicates and cell subsets were isolated from blood drawn at multiple timepoints before and after both primary and secondary immunization. Two healthy male donors, one aged 18 to 30 and one aged 30 to 40 years, were included in the cohort.

From V the trimming removes 1 base and from J it removes 7 bases, while the gene matches leave 8 bases of the junction unaccounted for. From the cysteine through the phenylalanine, the CDR3 covers 16 amino acids. Only CDR3 DNA remains: 48 bases, in frame from the first base. The germline V gene sets CDR1 to MNHEY and CDR2 to SVGEGT. TCR cDNA was synthesized by 5'RACE template switching, through which a universal primer site and unique molecular identifiers were introduced. cDNA synthesis was primed from both the TCR alpha and TCR beta constant segments. Library amplification involved two PCR steps, and the second step added sample barcodes and sequencing adapters. Libraries were sequenced on Illumina HiSeq 2500 (2x100 bp) or NovaSeq (2x150 bp). The source study handled its data this way. MIGEC was used to demultiplex reads and collapse the reads into UMI consensus sequences, and MiXCR was used for V(D)J alignment. Clonotypes responding to the vaccine were identified with edgeR on replicate PBMC samples, with the criteria of FDR below 0.01 and a log2 fold change above 5 up to day 15. Bulk clonotypes were assigned CD4 or CD8 identity according to which sequenced CD4 or CD8 repertoire held them at higher abundance. The raw public data were reprocessed by TCRdb itself: fastp quality trimming at Q25, MiXCR clonotype calling, in-frame beta chains only. Rows with a matching CDR3 protein are joined into one entry that keeps the most common DNA and genes. The V and J calls reflect TCRdb's pipeline rather than the authors' work. In this sample the table shows 550,000 or so distinct CDR3 sequences, roughly a fifth of which occur a single time. Jointly, the top ten make up 14% of the sample.

Beyond this particular receptor, the publication reports: After the booster, most clones that had expanded after primary vaccination were detected again (around 96% of CD4 and roughly nine tenths of CD8), suggesting broad maintenance of memory. Computational filtering was required because FACS-sorted repertoires could contain abundant contaminating clonotypes from the bulk population. Only a couple of donors were included in the study, so the extent to which the findings can be generalized is limited. A small share of clonotypes occurred in both CD4 and CD8 compartments, likely arising from convergent recombination. Compared with the primary T-cell response, the secondary T-cell response was faster but weaker, reaching its peak on day 5 rather than on day 15.

This specimen's treatment or condition label, interpreted: live attenuated yellow fever vaccine strain. At each blood-draw timepoint, two biological replicates of bulk PBMCs were collected. PBMCs were isolated from peripheral blood using a standard Ficoll-Paque protocol. RNA was extracted with TriZol from bulk PBMCs, CD4 and CD8 fractions, and dextramer-positive and dextramer-negative fractions. With regard to this clonotype: There is no known antigen for this receptor. Base-call qualities are not available, and no considerably larger clone is one nucleotide away.

The starting material was PBMCs, obtained 15 days after the yellow fever booster vaccination. The clonotype originates from a man aged 30 to 39 who received the YFV17D yellow fever vaccine. Recombination joined TRBV6-2 or TRBV6-3 with TRBJ2-1; TRBD2 agrees with 9 junctional bases. The nucleotide sequence reads as follows: TGTGCCAGCAGTTACTTGCGGGAGGGCCGGGGGAATGAGCAGTTCTTC. Translated, this is CASSYLREGRGNEQFF.